This TCR beta chain was sequenced for a study of tumor and adjacent non-tumor tissue in lung cancer. Study-wide background: The patients, roughly 10 men and roughly 5 women, were roughly 30 to 85 with stage I to III disease. On average, productive TCRbeta reads reached about 4.17 million per sample.

RNA was extracted from bulk tissue without any cell sorting. More than 3 cm separated this lung sample from the edge of the tumor. A modified ARM-PCR protocol with three rounds of nested PCR amplified TCRbeta. TCRdb used MiXCR to reprocess the multiplex PCR reads, holding one entry per CDR3 protein. In the table there are some 80,000 distinct CDR3 sequences, less than 85% of which are singletons. CDR3 length: 14 residues. The germline gives CDR1 SGHNT, CDR2 YENEEA. Worth noting for this clonotype: Its ends do not fully match the called genes, so a read error is possible.

The V gene is TRBV11-3, the J gene TRBJ2-7; either TRBD1 or TRBD2 may fit D (5 bases each). The sequenced material came from distant non-tumor lung tissue. The TCR sequence derives from a man aged 70 or older with non-small cell lung cancer. CDR3 protein: CASSLSYGDHEQNF. DNA of the CDR3: TGTGCCAGCAGCTTAAGCTACGGGGACCACGAGCAGAACTTC. Drawing the rest from reference TRBV11-3 and TRBJ2-7, the complete variable domain is EAGVVQSPRYKIIEKKQPVAFWCNPISGHNTLYWYLQNLGQGPELLIRYENEEAVDDSQLPKDRFSAERLKGVDSTLKIQPAELGDSAVYLCASSLSYGDHEQNFGPGTRLTVT.